Below, 11 T cell receptor beta chains from the same sample are listed, as sequenced in a study of T cells in localized non-small cell lung cancer. Some clones are missing from TCRdb's copy, which holds only in-frame ones; the method was immunoSEQ multiplex PCR. Here the sample spans about 59,000 clones, approximately 90% being singletons. Specimen: peripheral blood, collected before any cancer treatment. The receptor set was obtained from a man aged 40-75 years with stage I lung adenocarcinoma.

The gene calls are TRBV5-1 and TRBJ1-1; no clear D. The CDR3 spans 14 residues. V shed 0 bases and J shed 3 bases, with 9 bases lying between them. Germline CDR1 is SGHRS and CDR2 is YFSETQ. In DNA, the CDR3 is TGCGCCAGCAGCTTGGCAGAGTGGGACACTGAAGCTTTCTTT. Translation: CASSLAEWDTEAFF.

The chain carries TRBV7-3 and TRBJ1-1; D not resolved. V lost 2 bases to trimming and J lost 6 bases, with 1 base between them. CDR1 SGHTA and CDR2 FQGTGA come from the germline V gene. The CDR3 has 10 amino acids. This CDR3 reads CASSLAEAFF. The CDR3 DNA sequence: TGTGCCAGCAGCTTAGCTGAAGCTTTCTTT.

This clone was recorded only once. V is TRBV4-3 and J is TRBJ2-6; D remains ambiguous. CDR3 length: 16 amino acids. V lost 0 bases and J lost 0, with 6 bases in between. In germline, CDR1 is LGHNA, CDR2 YSLEER. CDR3 sequence: CASSQEVGSGANVLTF. The CDR3 DNA reads TGCGCCAGCAGCCAAGAGGTAGGCTCTGGGGCCAACGTCCTGACTTTC.

The chain joins TRBV7-9 to TRBJ2-1, with D hard to call. V lost 3 bases to trimming and J lost 0 bases, with 9 bases between them. The CDR3 loop spans 15 amino acids. Germline loops: CDR1 SEHNR, CDR2 FQNEAQ (reference sequence). The CDR3 bases are TGTGCCAGCAGCTTTGGCCTCGGCTCCTACAATGAGCAGTTCTTC. Its protein product is CASSFGLGSYNEQFF.

V gene TRBV4-2 combines with J gene TRBJ2-7, with TRBD2 identical over 7 bases. Germline-derived CDR1 and CDR2 are LGHNA and YNFKEQ. J lost 0 bases, V lost 0 bases, and 8 bases had no gene match. This CDR3 region has 17 residues. CDR3 sequence (DNA): TGTGCCAGCAGCCAAGATCTCGAGGCTAGCGGCTCCTACGAGCAGTACTTC. This codes for CASSQDLEASGSYEQYF.

This clone has a single count. This chain connects TRBV9 to TRBJ1-1; weak D call: TRBD1 (6 bases). CDR3 length equals 15 residues. Germline loops: CDR1 SGDLS, CDR2 YYNGEE. V lost 2 bases, J lost 6 bases, and 17 bases lay in between. The CDR3 DNA follows: TGTGCCAGCAGCGTGGACGCAGGGGAGATCGCTGAAGCTTTCTTT. Translated, it gives CASSVDAGEIAEAFF.

The V call is TRBV18, the J call TRBJ1-1; D is ambiguous. With 2 bases removed from V and 1 base from J, the gap between germline ends came to 8 bases. The CDR3 is made up of 14 amino acids. Germline V gene lookup returns CDR1 KGHSH and CDR2 LQKENI. The CDR3 DNA reads TGTGCCAGCTCACCAGCTCCTCGGAACACTGAAGCTTTCTTT. Protein sequence: CASSPAPRNTEAFF.

This clone was recorded once. V and J are TRBV7-2 and TRBJ1-2; 7 bases agree with TRBD1. Germline CDR1 is SGHTA and CDR2 is FQGNSA. The CDR3 length is 14 residues. The trim removed 5 bases at V and 5 bases at J, leaving 8 bases unmatched. The CDR3 DNA follows: TGTGCCAGCAGCGCCCGACAGGGCCTTTATGGCTACACCTTC. This translates into CASSARQGLYGYTF.

This clone was recorded a few times. The chain has TRBV5-1 and TRBJ2-2; 8 positions agree with TRBD1. Germline trimming cut 3 bases from V and 0 bases from J; bases unmatched to any gene: 4. Germline values: CDR1 SGHRS, CDR2 YFSETQ. This CDR3 region has 16 residues. This chain's CDR3 is CASSSPGGANTGELFF. As DNA, the CDR3 is TGCGCCAGCAGCTCGCCAGGGGGCGCGAACACCGGGGAGCTGTTTTTT.

Sample share makes this clone medium-sized. The V and J genes are TRBV7-2 and TRBJ2-7; D gene unclear. CDR1 is SGHTA and CDR2 is FQGNSA in the germline V gene. This CDR3 is 11 amino acids long. Trimming stripped 5 bases from V and 5 bases from J, with 7 bases between. CDR3 DNA sequence: TGTGCCAGCAGCCACACCAACGAGCAGTACTTC. Its protein product is CASSHTNEQYF. Filled out from reference TRBV7-2 and TRBJ2-7, the complete variable domain reads GAGVSQSPSNKVTEKGKDVELRCDPISGHTALYWYRQSLGQGLEFLIYFQGNSAPDKSGLPSDRFSAERTGGSVSTLTIQRTQQEDSAVYLCASSHTNEQYFGPGTRLTVT.

The chain is built from TRBV4-1 and TRBJ2-7; 7 bases are a match to TRBD1. This CDR3 is built from 15 residues. V lost 5 bases and J lost 3; bases outside the gene matches: 10. CDR1 and CDR2 from the germline V gene are MGHRA and YSYEKL. CDR3 in amino acids: CASSLQGRFGYEQYF. The CDR3 coding sequence is TGCGCCAGCAGCTTACAGGGGCGATTCGGCTACGAGCAGTACTTC.